Detailed here is one T cell receptor beta chain. Different DNA sequences within this sample yield the same CDR3. This table comes from immunoSEQ multiplex PCR, and its TCRdb copy is limited to in-frame clones, with some not included. The sample shows 200,000 to 300,000 clones, more than 85% of them seen only once. Trimming took 4 bases from V and 7 from J; bases not matched to a gene: 6. Germline loops: CDR1 SGHTA, CDR2 FQGNSA. The CDR3 loop spans 14 amino acids. In Cohort 3, a recovered donor had either two negative PCRs, clearance, or symptom resolution. This entry belongs to a study of blood T cell repertoires in COVID-19.

The chain is built from TRBV7-2 and TRBJ2-1, with 8 bases that match TRBD2. Sequencing used PBMCs or T cells enriched from blood (not recorded which). The receptor's source is a woman aged 25 to 45 who had recovered from COVID-19. The chain's CDR3 is CASSSRTSSNEQFF. The CDR3 coding sequence is TGTGCCAGCAGCTCTCGGACTAGCTCAAATGAGCAGTTCTTC.